These 15 T cell receptor beta chains share one sample of origin, sequenced in a study of molecular identifiers for immune sequencing clone quantification. TCRdb re-analysed the PCR reads in MiXCR, keeping a single row per CDR3 protein. The table lists under 650,000 distinct CDR3 sequences, 20% of them singletons. The specimen sequenced was naive CD8+ T cells from blood, with Jurkat cell RNA spiked in. Subset meaning: FACS-sorted CD8+CD4-CCR7+CD45RA+ naive T cells. These receptors all stem from a human donor in good health. Some libraries in this study had Jurkat cell RNA spiked in.

This chain joins TRBV6-2 or TRBV6-3 and TRBJ2-7; TRBD2 aligns across 15 bases. CDR1 and CDR2 from the germline V gene are MNHEY and SVGEGT. The ends lost 5 bases at V and 5 bases at J; junction bases unmatched: 7. The length of the CDR3 is 16 residues. Here the CDR3 DNA reads TGTGCCAGCAGTCCGCCGGGACTAGCGGGAGGCCACGAGCAGTACTTC. Its translation is CASSPPGLAGGHEQYF.

This clonotype came up once. This CDR3 is CATGAVTQYF. CDR3 bases: TGTGCCACCGGGGCAGTTACGCAGTATTTT. The gene calls are TRBV24-1 and TRBJ2-3; maybe TRBD1 (5 bases). This CDR3 contains 10 residues. The germline V and J ends were trimmed by 9 bases and 8 bases, with 8 bases remaining between them. Germline V gene data show CDR1 as KGHDR and CDR2 as SFDVKD.

This clonotype has a count of ten or more. This chain uses TRBV10-3 with TRBJ2-7; 7 bases are shared with TRBD1. The trim removed 6 bases at V and 2 bases at J, leaving 7 bases unmatched. There are 14 residues in the CDR3. Germline V gene data show CDR1 as ENHRY and CDR2 as SYGVKD. In nucleotides, the CDR3 is TGTGCCATCAGCGCCGGGACAGTTACCTACGAGCAGTACTTC. As protein: CAISAGTVTYEQYF.

As DNA, the CDR3 is TGTGCCAGTTACCGGGGACAGGGGGCGAACTATGGCTACACCTTC. Amino acids: CASYRGQGANYGYTF. The V and J genes are TRBV19 and TRBJ1-2; 12 nucleotides agree with TRBD1. Germline V CDR1 and CDR2: LNHDA, SQIVND (reference sequence). This CDR3 contains 15 residues. Trimming cost V 8 bases and J 2 bases; bases outside gene matches: 6.

A word on this clonotype: A clone one base away is much larger, so this may be a read error. The chain carries TRBV5-6 and TRBJ2-7; possible D gene TRBD1, 6 bases. The CDR3 covers 18 residues. Germline values: CDR1 SGHDT, CDR2 YYEEEE. The CDR3 sequence: CASSLDGLRTAISYKQYF. CDR3 DNA: TGTGCCAGCAGCTTGGACGGCCTCCGGACAGCAATATCCTACAAGCAGTACTTC.

This clonotype appeared many times. This chain links TRBV10-3 with TRBJ1-6, with TRBD1 as a possible D gene (5 bases). The V end was cut by 8 bases, the J end by 5 bases, with 13 bases between. This CDR3 comprises 14 residues. Germline lookup yields CDR1 ENHRY and CDR2 SYGVKD. CDR3 in amino acids: CAIGAPRDNSPLHF. CDR3 DNA: TGTGCCATCGGAGCGCCCAGGGATAATTCACCCCTCCACTTT.

About this clonotype itself: This may be a read error, as it is one base from a much larger clone. V and J are TRBV5-3 and TRBJ2-7; TRBD2 might be the D (5 bases). TRBV5-3 is assigned to the ORF class and has an uncertain function. Trimming removed 8 bases at V and 4 bases at J, with 22 bases between. The CDR3 runs to 15 residues. CDR3 sequence (DNA): TGTGCCAGCAGCGAGGGTATGGATGTCTCATACGAGCAGTACTTC. Residues: CASSEGMDVSYEQYF.

This clonotype was recorded many times. The rearrangement joins TRBV4-3 to TRBJ2-2; 12 bases map to TRBD2. The CDR3 runs to 17 residues. The ends lost 1 base at V and 0 bases at J; junction bases unmatched: 0. Per the germline V gene, CDR1 is LGHNA and CDR2 is YSLEER. This chain's CDR3 is CASSQGLAGANTGELFF. The CDR3 bases are TGCGCCAGCAGCCAAGGACTAGCGGGAGCGAACACCGGGGAGCTGTTTTTT.

Concerning this clonotype: It may be a read error: a sequence one base away is much more abundant. This chain uses TRBV13 with TRBJ1-2; the D gene is possibly TRBD1 (6 bases). The germline CDR1 and CDR2 sequences are PRHDT and FYEKMQ (reference sequence). The CDR3 has 16 residues. CDR3 in amino acids: CASSSNPGTPSYGHTF. CDR3 coding DNA: TGTGCCAGCAGCTCAAACCCCGGGACACCGAGCTATGGCCACACCTTC. The whole variable domain, filled in from reference TRBV13 and TRBJ1-2, reads AAGVIQSPRHLIKEKRETATLKCYPIPRHDTVYWYQQGPGQDPQFLISFYEKMQSDKGSIPDRFSAQQFSDYHSELNMSSLELGDSALYFCASSSNPGTPSYGHTFGSGTRLTVV.

This clonotype was counted between two and nine times. The genes are TRBV27 and TRBJ2-2; 8 nucleotides align to TRBD1. J gave up 7 bases and V 3 bases, and 7 bases lay outside the gene matches. Germline V gene sequence: CDR1 MNHEY, CDR2 SMNVEV (reference sequence). This CDR3 contains 15 residues. CDR3 in amino acids: CASSFLQGAVGELFF. For the CDR3, the DNA is TGTGCCAGCAGTTTCCTTCAGGGGGCTGTCGGGGAGCTGTTTTTT.

This clonotype has a count of ten or more. The chain uses TRBV4-3 and TRBJ1-3; D is unclear. V dropped 4 bases and J dropped 0 bases, with 16 bases sitting between them. The CDR3 has 17 residues. CDR1 LGHNA and CDR2 YSLEER come from the germline V gene. The CDR3 is CASSPSRAGYSGNTIYF. For the CDR3, the DNA is TGCGCCAGCAGCCCGTCCCGGGCAGGATACTCTGGAAACACCATATATTTT.

This clonotype was found once. This clone may be a read error of a much larger clone one base away. This chain uses TRBV11-3 with TRBJ2-7, with 9 bases identical to TRBD2. The CDR3 is 15 amino acids. Germline values: CDR1 SGHNT, CDR2 YENEEA. The trim removed 4 bases at V and 7 bases at J, leaving 11 bases unmatched. The CDR3 here is CASSSLAGRPSEQYF. CDR3 bases: TGTGCCAGCAGCTCCCTAGCGGGGCGGCCCTCGGAGCAGTACTTC.

This clonotype was seen repeatedly, ten times or more. This chain connects TRBV27 to TRBJ2-6; no reliable D call. Germline V gene data show CDR1 as MNHEY and CDR2 as SMNVEV (reference sequence). The CDR3 totals 16 residues. V dropped 8 bases and J dropped 1 base, with 15 bases sitting between them. The CDR3 protein is CASGPTAPSGANVLTF. CDR3 sequence (DNA): TGTGCCAGCGGACCGACCGCCCCTTCTGGGGCCAACGTCCTGACTTTC. The full variable domain, completed using reference TRBV27 and TRBJ2-6, is EAQVTQNPRYLITVTGKKLTVTCSQNMNHEYMSWYRQDPGLGLRQIYYSMNVEVTDKGDVPEGYKVSRKEKRNFPLILESPSPNQTSLYFCASGPTAPSGANVLTFGAGSRLTVL.

Comments on this clonotype: A much more abundant neighbour one base away suggests this may be a read error. The chain carries TRBV28 and TRBJ2-7; the D gene is possibly TRBD1 (6 bases). The germline V gene has CDR1 MDHEN and CDR2 SYDVKM. This CDR3 is built from 14 residues. The CDR3 bases are TGTGTCAGCAGTTCGCGCGAACAGGGTTACGAGCAGTACTTC. This codes for CVSSSREQGYEQYF. Full variable domain (outside the CDR3, taken from reference TRBV28 and TRBJ2-7): DVKVTQSSRYLVKRTGEKVFLECVQDMDHENMFWYRQDPGLGLRLIYFSYDVKMKEKGDIPEGYSVSREKKERFSLILESASTNQTSMYLCVSSSREQGYEQYFGPGTRLTVT.

The CDR3: CASSATGDRVSPLHF. CDR3 nucleotide sequence: TGTGCCAGCAGCGCGACCGGGGACAGGGTTTCACCCCTCCACTTT. The chain combines TRBV7-6 with TRBJ1-6, with 9 bases identical to TRBD1. In germline, CDR1 is SGHVS, CDR2 FNYEAQ. There are 15 residues in the CDR3. Trimming took 5 bases from V and 9 from J; bases not matched to a gene: 8.